These T cell receptor beta chains were read from a single sample in a study of T cell changes during pregnancy in multiple sclerosis. The assay was immunoSEQ multiplex PCR, and TCRdb's table has in-frame clones only and misses some. Seen here are 69,000 or so clones, roughly nine tenths observed once, and the top ten hold almost 0.3%. Sequencing was performed on CD4+ T cells from peripheral blood mononuclear cells, taken in the third trimester of pregnancy. These receptors were collected from a female donor in good health, enrolled as a control in a pregnancy study. CDR3s include the opening cysteine and the closing phenylalanine or tryptophan. A D gene is named only where the DNA matches it firmly. Clone size is given for some rows only: seen once, a few or many times, or a class if the clone is expanded.

clone_size: NA
j_call: TRBJ2-2
d_call: NA
v_call: TRBV2
cdr3_nt: TGTGCCAGCGGCAGGAACACCGGGGAGCTGTTTTTT
cdr3_aa: CASGRNTGELFF

clone_size: NA
j_call: TRBJ2-7
d_call: NA
v_call: TRBV5-1
cdr3_nt: TGCGCCAGCAGCTTGGTGGGCCCCAGGGGCGAGCAGTACTTC
cdr3_aa: CASSLVGPRGEQYF

clone_size: NA
j_call: TRBJ2-2
d_call: TRBD1
v_call: TRBV5-8
cdr3_nt: TGTGCCAGCAGCTGGGGACAGGGTGGCACCGGGGAGCTGTTTTTT
cdr3_aa: CASSWGQGGTGELFF

clone_size: NA
j_call: TRBJ2-3
d_call: NA
v_call: TRBV19
cdr3_nt: TGTGCCAGTAGACGAAGGGGCGGCCTGAGCACAGATACGCAGTATTTT
cdr3_aa: CASRRRGGLSTDTQYF

clone_size: NA
j_call: TRBJ1-3
d_call: NA
v_call: TRBV30
cdr3_nt: TGTGCCTGGGAAGACATCTCTGGAAACACCATATATTTT
cdr3_aa: CAWEDISGNTIYF

clone_size: NA
j_call: TRBJ1-2
d_call: NA
v_call: TRBV6-5
cdr3_nt: TGTGCCAGCAGAGATTATTCAAAAAGAGGTACTGGCTACACCTTC
cdr3_aa: CASRDYSKRGTGYTF

clone_size: NA
j_call: TRBJ1-1
d_call: TRBD1
v_call: TRBV30
cdr3_nt: TGTGCCTGGTCTGGGGACAGAAAAAACACTGAAGCTTTCTTT
cdr3_aa: CAWSGDRKNTEAFF

clone_size: NA
j_call: TRBJ2-3
d_call: NA
v_call: TRBV6-1
cdr3_nt: TGTGCCAGCAGTGATCACTATAGTAGCACAGATACGCAGTATTTT
cdr3_aa: CASSDHYSSTDTQYF

clone_size: NA
j_call: TRBJ2-7
d_call: NA
v_call: TRBV2
cdr3_nt: TGTGCCAGCAGTGAGGCCGTGGAGTACTTC
cdr3_aa: CASSEAVEYF

clone_size: NA
j_call: TRBJ1-5
d_call: NA
v_call: TRBV7-8
cdr3_nt: TGTGCCAGCAGCTTAGAGAGAAATCAGCCCCAGCATTTT
cdr3_aa: CASSLERNQPQHF

clone_size: once
j_call: TRBJ2-3
d_call: NA
v_call: TRBV7-9
cdr3_nt: TGTGCCAGCAGCTTAGTGAGTAGCTCTATATTTGCAGATACGCAGTATTTT
cdr3_aa: CASSLVSSSIFADTQYF

clone_size: NA
j_call: TRBJ1-1
d_call: NA
v_call: TRBV5-4
cdr3_nt: TGTGCCAGCAGTGCCGGAGGTCGGTATGGGAACACTGAAGCTTTCTTT
cdr3_aa: CASSAGGRYGNTEAFF

clone_size: NA
j_call: TRBJ1-2
d_call: NA
v_call: TRBV30
cdr3_nt: TGTGCCTGGAGTCCGACCCCCACGTGGGGCGGCTACACCTTC
cdr3_aa: CAWSPTPTWGGYTF

clone_size: NA
j_call: TRBJ2-3
d_call: NA
v_call: TRBV6-5
cdr3_nt: TGTGCCAGCAGTTACGGCGGGGAAGATACGCAGTATTTT
cdr3_aa: CASSYGGEDTQYF

clone_size: NA
j_call: TRBJ2-5
d_call: NA
v_call: TRBV7-9
cdr3_nt: TGTGCCAGCAGCCCCGGGCAACTAGTTCAAGAGACCCAGTACTTC
cdr3_aa: CASSPGQLVQETQYF

clone_size: once
j_call: TRBJ2-7
d_call: NA
v_call: TRBV4-2
cdr3_nt: TGTGCCAGCAGCCAAGATTTGGCAGGGGTCCCCTACGAGCAGTACTTC
cdr3_aa: CASSQDLAGVPYEQYF

clone_size: NA
j_call: TRBJ1-4
d_call: TRBD1
v_call: TRBV19
cdr3_nt: TGTGCCAGTAGAGAGACAGGGTCTACTAATGAAAAACTGTTTTTT
cdr3_aa: CASRETGSTNEKLFF

clone_size: NA
j_call: TRBJ1-1
d_call: NA
v_call: TRBV5-8
cdr3_nt: TGTGCCAGCAGCTCACAGGGTCGTGGCACTGAAGCTTTCTTT
cdr3_aa: CASSSQGRGTEAFF

clone_size: once
j_call: TRBJ2-5
d_call: NA
v_call: TRBV2
cdr3_nt: TGTGCCAGCAGTATGCAGGAGACCCAGTACTTC
cdr3_aa: CASSMQETQYF

clone_size: NA
j_call: TRBJ2-3
d_call: NA
v_call: TRBV6-4
cdr3_nt: TGTGCCAGCAGTCGATCTCTATTGCTCAGCGGATACACAGATACGCAGTATTTT
cdr3_aa: CASSRSLLLSGYTDTQYF

clone_size: NA
j_call: TRBJ2-5
d_call: NA
v_call: TRBV6-5
cdr3_nt: TGTGCCAGCAGTTACTCCCAGGGTCCAAAGACCCAGTACTTC
cdr3_aa: CASSYSQGPKTQYF

clone_size: NA
j_call: TRBJ1-2
d_call: NA
v_call: TRBV5-1
cdr3_nt: TGCGCCAGCAGCTTGGATCCAGGGGCTGATAACTATGGCTACACCTTC
cdr3_aa: CASSLDPGADNYGYTF

clone_size: NA
j_call: TRBJ1-5
d_call: NA
v_call: TRBV15
cdr3_nt: TGTGCCACCACGGCGGGGAGCAATCAGCCCCAGCATTTT
cdr3_aa: CATTAGSNQPQHF

clone_size: NA
j_call: TRBJ2-7
d_call: TRBD1
v_call: TRBV5-4
cdr3_nt: TGTGCCAGCAGCTTGGCGGCAGGGGGTCAGTACGAGCAGTACTTC
cdr3_aa: CASSLAAGGQYEQYF

clone_size: NA
j_call: TRBJ2-1
d_call: NA
v_call: TRBV12-5
cdr3_nt: TGTGCTAGTGGTTTGGTAGGCTTCACCGGGGGGCACAATGAGCAGTTCTTC
cdr3_aa: CASGLVGFTGGHNEQFF

clone_size: NA
j_call: TRBJ2-3
d_call: TRBD1
v_call: TRBV6-1
cdr3_nt: TGTGCCACGACAGGGATGGGGGTAAGCACAGATACGCAGTATTTT
cdr3_aa: CATTGMGVSTDTQYF

clone_size: NA
j_call: TRBJ1-5
d_call: TRBD1
v_call: TRBV30
cdr3_nt: TGTGCCTGGAGTGCTGGGACAGGCAAACAGCCCCAGCATTTT
cdr3_aa: CAWSAGTGKQPQHF

clone_size: NA
j_call: TRBJ1-3
d_call: TRBD1
v_call: TRBV10-1
cdr3_nt: TGCGCCAGCAGTGAAGAATCACGGGACAGCTCTGGAAACACCATATATTTT
cdr3_aa: CASSEESRDSSGNTIYF

clone_size: NA
j_call: TRBJ2-7
d_call: NA
v_call: TRBV4-2
cdr3_nt: TGTGCCAGCAGCCAGGAACTGGGGGCCCCCTACGAGCAGTACTTC
cdr3_aa: CASSQELGAPYEQYF

clone_size: once
j_call: TRBJ1-5
d_call: TRBD1
v_call: TRBV5-5
cdr3_nt: TGTGCCAGCAGCTTGGACTTGACAGGGGCACGGCAGCCCCAGCATTTT
cdr3_aa: CASSLDLTGARQPQHF

clone_size: NA
j_call: TRBJ2-2
d_call: TRBD1
v_call: TRBV5-1
cdr3_nt: TGCGCCAGCAGCTTAGGGGGCAACACCGGGGAGCTGTTTTTT
cdr3_aa: CASSLGGNTGELFF

clone_size: NA
j_call: TRBJ2-7
d_call: NA
v_call: TRBV7-2
cdr3_nt: TGTGCCAGCAGCTCAAACAGAGATAGTTACGAGCAGTACTTC
cdr3_aa: CASSSNRDSYEQYF